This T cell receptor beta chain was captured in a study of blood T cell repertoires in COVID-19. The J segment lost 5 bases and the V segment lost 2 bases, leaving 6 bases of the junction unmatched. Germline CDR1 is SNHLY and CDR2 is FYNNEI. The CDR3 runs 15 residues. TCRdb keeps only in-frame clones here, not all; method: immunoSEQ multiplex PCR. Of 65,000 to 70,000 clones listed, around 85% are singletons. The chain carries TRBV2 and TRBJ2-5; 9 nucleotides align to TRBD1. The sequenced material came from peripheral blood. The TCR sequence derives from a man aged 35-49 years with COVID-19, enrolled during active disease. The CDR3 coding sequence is TGTGCCAGCAGTGAACAGGGACAGGGCGGTGAGACCCAGTACTTC. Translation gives CASSEQGQGGETQYF.